This T cell receptor (beta chain) was observed in a study of blood T cell repertoires in COVID-19. The germline V gene has CDR1 SQVTM and CDR2 ANQGSEA. The CDR3 runs 13 residues. Trimming took 6 bases from V and 6 from J; bases not matched to a gene: 5. Assay: immunoSEQ multiplex PCR; the TCRdb copy retains only in-frame clones and omits some. The profile shows a few hundred thousand clones, about 85% of them singletons. The table lists this clone with a count of one. This chain joins TRBV29-1 and TRBJ2-1; 10 bases map to TRBD2. The sample consisted of peripheral blood. This TCR derives from a human donor with COVID-19, enrolled during active disease. The donor label of this sample is uncertain. The CDR3 DNA follows: TGCAGCGTCCCGGGACTAGCGAGCAATGAGCAGTTCTTC. This sequence encodes CSVPGLASNEQFF.